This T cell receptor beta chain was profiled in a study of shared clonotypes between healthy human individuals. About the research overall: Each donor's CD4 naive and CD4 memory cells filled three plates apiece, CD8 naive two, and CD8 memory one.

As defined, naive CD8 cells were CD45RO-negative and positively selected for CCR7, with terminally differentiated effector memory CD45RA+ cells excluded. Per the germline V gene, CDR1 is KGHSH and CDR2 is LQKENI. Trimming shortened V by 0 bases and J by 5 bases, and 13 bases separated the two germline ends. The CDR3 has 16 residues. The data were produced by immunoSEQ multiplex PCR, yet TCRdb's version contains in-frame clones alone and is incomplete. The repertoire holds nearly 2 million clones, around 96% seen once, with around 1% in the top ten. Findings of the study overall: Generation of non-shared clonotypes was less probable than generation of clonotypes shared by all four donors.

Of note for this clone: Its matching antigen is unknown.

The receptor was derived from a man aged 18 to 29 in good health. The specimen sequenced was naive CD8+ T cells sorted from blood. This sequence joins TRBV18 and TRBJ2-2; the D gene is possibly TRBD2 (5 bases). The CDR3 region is CASSPPFRGLTGELFF. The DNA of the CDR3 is TGTGCCAGCTCACCACCATTCCGGGGTTTAACCGGGGAGCTGTTTTTT.